The 23 T cell receptor beta chains below come from one sample, sequenced in a study of shared clonotypes between healthy human individuals. This table comes from immunoSEQ multiplex PCR, and its TCRdb copy is limited to in-frame clones, with some not included. The sample shows 2 million to 3 million clones, under 95% of them seen only once. The material sequenced was naive CD4+ T cells from PBMCs. The subset is: CD45RA+ positively selected. Receptor source: a man aged 18 to 30 in good health. Some clones in this sample may be carry-over from other donors' samples.

This clone appeared once. The chain joins TRBV5-1 to TRBJ2-5; TRBD2 is a possible D gene (6 bases). Germline V gene sequence: CDR1 SGHRS, CDR2 YFSETQ. There are 14 residues in the CDR3. V lost 3 bases to trimming and J lost 7 bases, with 16 bases between them. Here the CDR3 DNA reads TGCGCCAGCAGCTCGCCAGGAGCCGGGGGGACCCAGTACTTC. This translates into CASSSPGAGGTQYF.

The CDR3 reads CASSQRGNTGELFF. For the CDR3, the DNA is TGCGCCAGCAGTCAAAGAGGGAACACCGGGGAGCTGTTTTTT. The chain is built from TRBV4-1 and TRBJ2-2; D gene uncertain. The germline gives CDR1 MGHRA, CDR2 YSYEKL. The CDR3 runs to 14 residues. Trimming cost V 6 bases and J 1 base, with 9 bases left between them.

This clone came up once. J is TRBJ2-1 and V is TRBV5-1, with D perhaps matching TRBD1 (6 bases). This CDR3 contains 16 residues. Trimming removed 4 bases from V and 0 bases from J, with 14 bases in between. The germline CDR1 and CDR2 sequences are SGHRS and YFSETQ. In DNA, the CDR3 is TGCGCCAGCAGCCCAGGGGCGGGTTTCTCCTACAATGAGCAGTTCTTC. Its translation: CASSPGAGFSYNEQFF.

A remark on this clone: This sample includes further DNA sequences coding for the same CDR3. The chain uses TRBV14 and TRBJ2-7; weak D call: TRBD1 (5 bases). Trimming pared 3 bases from V and 7 bases from J, leaving 10 bases between. This CDR3 has 12 residues. Germline V gene data show CDR1 as SGHDN and CDR2 as FVKESK. CDR3 DNA: TGTGCCAGCAGCCAGGACACCCGGGAGCAGTACTTC. It codes for CASSQDTREQYF.

The chain links TRBV7-3 to TRBJ2-3, with 7 bases that match TRBD2. Per germline, CDR1 SGHTA and CDR2 FQGTGA. The length of the CDR3 is 16 residues. Germline trimming cut 5 bases from V and 4 bases from J; bases unmatched to any gene: 12. As DNA, the CDR3 is TGTGCCAGCAGCCCGCGCGGCGGGAGTCGAGCAGATACGCAGTATTTT. Its translation is CASSPRGGSRADTQYF.

This clone was detected only once. This chain's CDR3 is CASSEDGVGTDTQYF. The CDR3 DNA sequence: TGTGCCAGCAGTGAAGACGGTGTGGGCACAGATACGCAGTATTTT. The V gene is TRBV6-1, the J gene TRBJ2-3, with D uncertain. Trimming took off 1 base at V and 1 base at J, with 9 bases between the two ends. CDR3 length equals 15 residues. Germline CDR1 MNHNS, CDR2 SASEGT.

V and J are TRBV7-2 and TRBJ2-2; TRBD1 or TRBD2 may be the D gene (6 bases each). V gave up 2 bases and J gave up 4 bases, with 14 bases separating them. The CDR3 runs 16 residues. Germline-derived CDR1 and CDR2 are SGHTA and FQGNSA. CDR3 sequence: CASSLLGGRGTGELFF. The CDR3 DNA is TGTGCCAGCAGCTTACTCGGGGGCCGGGGCACCGGGGAGCTGTTTTTT.

CDR3 residues: CASSSRTSGRVYEQYF. For the CDR3, the DNA is TGCGCCAGCAGCTCGAGGACTAGCGGGAGGGTATACGAGCAGTACTTC. The V and J genes are TRBV5-1 and TRBJ2-7; 15 bases align to TRBD2. There are 16 residues in the CDR3. V dropped 3 bases and J dropped 4; count of bases not matched to a gene: 5. Per germline, CDR1 SGHRS and CDR2 YFSETQ.

The chain joins TRBV28 to TRBJ1-1; a possible D gene is TRBD1 (5 bases). V was trimmed by 5 bases and J by 4 bases, leaving 8 bases between them. The CDR3 has 12 residues. Germline V gene sequence: CDR1 MDHEN, CDR2 SYDVKM. CDR3 residues: CASSPGTTEAFF. The CDR3 DNA is TGTGCCAGCAGTCCAGGGACCACTGAAGCTTTCTTT.

The genes are TRBV28 and TRBJ2-7, with 9 positions matching TRBD1. The CDR3 extends over 15 amino acids. V lost 5 bases, J lost 7 bases, and 12 bases stayed unmatched. Germline V gene data show CDR1 as MDHEN and CDR2 as SYDVKM. CDR3 sequence: CASSPRDRAGEEQYF. The DNA of the CDR3 is TGTGCCAGCAGTCCTCGGGACAGGGCTGGTGAAGAGCAGTACTTC.

This rearrangement joins TRBV23-1 to TRBJ2-7, with TRBD2 as a possible D gene (6 bases). TRBV23-1 falls under the ORF class, with uncertain function. With 0 bases removed from V and 1 base from J, the gap between germline ends came to 13 bases. The CDR3 is 16 amino acids. Here the CDR3 reads CASSQSSAGTSYEQYF. Here the CDR3 DNA reads TGCGCCAGCAGTCAATCGTCGGCAGGGACTTCCTACGAGCAGTACTTC.

This rearrangement joins TRBV14 to TRBJ2-2; 7 nucleotides line up with TRBD2. With 4 bases clipped from V and 6 bases from J, the junction kept 8 bases outside the gene matches. CDR3 length equals 15 residues. The germline CDR1 and CDR2 sequences are SGHDN and FVKESK. CDR3 amino acids: CASSRGGSPPGELFF. The CDR3 DNA sequence: TGTGCCAGCAGCCGGGGCGGGAGTCCCCCCGGGGAGCTGTTTTTT.

In regard to this clone: A junction boundary mismatches the germline segment, possibly from a read error. The chain employs TRBV4-3 and TRBJ2-5, with D unclear. Germline lookup yields CDR1 LGHNA and CDR2 YSLEER. The CDR3 totals 12 residues. This CDR3 is CASSQDHETQYF. CDR3 DNA: TGCGCCAGCAGCCAAGACCACGAGACCCAGTACTTC.

The genes are TRBV10-3 and TRBJ1-3; D uncertain. The CDR3 contains 16 residues. Deletions cut 0 bases from V and 1 base from J, with 10 bases between. Germline assignment: CDR1 ENHRY and CDR2 SYGVKD. CDR3 coding DNA: TGTGCCATCAGTGAGTCAGGTGTCCGATCTGGAAACACCATATATTTT. Amino acid sequence: CAISESGVRSGNTIYF.

The chain employs TRBV29-1 and TRBJ2-3; D possibly matches TRBD1 or TRBD2 (5 bases each). V lost 7 bases and J 0 bases, leaving 14 bases between the germline ends. Germline lookup yields CDR1 SQVTM and CDR2 ANQGSEA. CDR3 length: 14 residues. For the CDR3, the DNA is TGCAGCGGGGGGACGGTTGCTAGCACAGATACGCAGTATTTT. The encoded protein is CSGGTVASTDTQYF.

The rearrangement links TRBV5-4 to TRBJ2-5; 9 bases map to TRBD2. Germline V gene sequence: CDR1 SGHNT, CDR2 YYREEE (reference sequence). The J segment lost 5 bases and the V segment lost 4 bases, leaving 9 bases of the junction unmatched. The CDR3 is made up of 15 amino acids. For the CDR3, the DNA is TGTGCCAGCAGCCTTCCCGGGACTAGCCGCGAGACCCAGTACTTC. It translates to CASSLPGTSRETQYF.

V usage is TRBV7-2 and J usage is TRBJ2-1, with D tentatively TRBD2 (6 bases). The CDR3 length is 14 residues. Germline V gene data show CDR1 as SGHTA and CDR2 as FQGNSA. The V gene lost 5 bases and the J gene lost 4 bases, with 12 bases spanning the gap. The CDR3 coding sequence is TGTGCCAGCAGCCCCGTAGCGGATTACAATGAGCAGTTCTTC. Its translation: CASSPVADYNEQFF.

The V call is TRBV28, the J call TRBJ1-1; 8 nucleotides align to TRBD1. V dropped 5 bases and J dropped 1; count of bases not matched to a gene: 6. Germline V gene data show CDR1 as MDHEN and CDR2 as SYDVKM. This CDR3 has 15 amino acids. The CDR3 DNA sequence: TGTGCCAGCAGTCCCCCGGGACAGGCGAACACTGAAGCTTTCTTT. Amino acids: CASSPPGQANTEAFF.

The V gene is TRBV28, the J gene TRBJ2-4, with a possible D match to TRBD1 (5 bases). CDR1 MDHEN and CDR2 SYDVKM come from the germline V gene. The CDR3 extends over 12 amino acids. The CDR3 sequence is CVVLGAGNIQYF. CDR3 in DNA: TGTGTCGTGCTAGGGGCCGGGAACATTCAGTACTTC.

This sequence joins TRBV13 and TRBJ2-3; 7 bases are shared with TRBD1. This CDR3 is built from 15 residues. The germline gives CDR1 PRHDT, CDR2 FYEKMQ (reference sequence). Trimming cost V 5 bases and J 0 bases; bases outside gene matches: 5. For the CDR3, the DNA is TGTGCCAGCAGCCCCGGACAGGATAGCACAGATACGCAGTATTTT. This gives the protein CASSPGQDSTDTQYF.

The V gene is TRBV28, the J gene TRBJ2-7; 9 bases match TRBD2. Germline values: CDR1 MDHEN, CDR2 SYDVKM. There are 13 residues in the CDR3. Trimming removed 7 bases from V and 4 bases from J; junction bases left unmatched: 5. The CDR3 region is CASMVAGVYEQYF. The CDR3 nucleotides are TGTGCCAGCATGGTAGCGGGAGTTTACGAGCAGTACTTC. The full variable domain, completed using reference TRBV28 and TRBJ2-7, is DVKVTQSSRYLVKRTGEKVFLECVQDMDHENMFWYRQDPGLGLRLIYFSYDVKMKEKGDIPEGYSVSREKKERFSLILESASTNQTSMYLCASMVAGVYEQYFGPGTRLTVT.

The chain employs TRBV19 and TRBJ1-4; TRBD1 might be the D (6 bases). This CDR3 is 14 amino acids long. Germline lookup yields CDR1 LNHDA and CDR2 SQIVND (reference sequence). V lost 3 bases and J 6 bases, leaving 11 bases between the germline ends. The CDR3 sequence is CASSISRGDEKLFF. The CDR3 DNA sequence: TGTGCCAGTAGTATCAGCAGGGGTGATGAAAAACTGTTTTTT.

The rearrangement joins TRBV4-2 to TRBJ1-1, with D perhaps matching TRBD1 (6 bases). Per germline, CDR1 LGHNA and CDR2 YNFKEQ. V was clipped by 1 base and J by 4 bases, with 13 bases between them. The CDR3 runs to 15 residues. The CDR3, as DNA: TGTGCCAGCAGCCAAGCCCCAGGGGAGGCCACTGAAGCTTTCTTT. This sequence encodes CASSQAPGEATEAFF.